The 27 T cell receptor beta chains in this list originate from one sample, sequenced in a study of shared clonotypes between healthy human individuals. In the naive CD8 group, cells lacked CD45RO and were positively selected for CCR7, so terminally differentiated effector memory CD45RA+ cells were left out. TCRdb's table, derived via immunoSEQ multiplex PCR, lists solely in-frame clones and lacks some. The sample lists almost 700,000 clones, 92% occurring once. Material for sequencing was naive CD8+ T cells sorted from blood. Source of these receptors: a young man in good health.

The rearrangement joins TRBV19 to TRBJ2-7; maybe TRBD1 (6 bases). CDR1 LNHDA and CDR2 SQIVND come from the germline V gene (reference sequence). Trimming pared 6 bases from V and 5 bases from J, leaving 11 bases between. The CDR3 is 12 residues long. The CDR3 DNA sequence: TGTGCCAGTAGCCCTGACAGGAACGAGCAGTACTTC. As protein: CASSPDRNEQYF.

V is TRBV15 and J is TRBJ2-7, with TRBD2 identical over 8 bases. Germline-derived CDR1 and CDR2 are LNHNV and YYDKDF (reference sequence). J was trimmed by 2 bases and V by 4 bases; bases with no gene match: 13. The CDR3 is made up of 17 amino acids. CDR3 in amino acids: CATSTTLGTGGPYEQYF. As DNA, the CDR3 is TGTGCCACCAGCACTACTCTCGGGACGGGAGGGCCCTACGAGCAGTACTTC.

V and J are TRBV2 and TRBJ2-1; D may match TRBD1 or TRBD2 (6 bases each). V dropped 6 bases and J dropped 8 bases, with 14 bases sitting between them. The CDR3 is made up of 13 amino acids. Germline V gene data show CDR1 as SNHLY and CDR2 as FYNNEI. The CDR3 nucleotides are TGTGCCAGCAGAGGGGGGTTCTCACATGAGCAGTTCTTC. Protein sequence: CASRGGFSHEQFF.

The chain combines TRBV6-1 with TRBJ2-3, with 11 bases matching TRBD2. This CDR3 spans 17 amino acids. Germline lookup yields CDR1 MNHNS and CDR2 SASEGT. V gave up 1 base and J gave up 1 base; unmatched junction bases: 4. CDR3: CASSEEKLAGGTDTQYF. The CDR3 bases are TGTGCCAGCAGTGAAGAAAAACTAGCGGGAGGCACAGATACGCAGTATTTT.

Here the CDR3 reads CASSALGRSAAGELFF. In DNA form, the CDR3 reads TGTGCCAGCAGCGCCCTTGGGAGATCAGCCGCCGGGGAGCTGTTTTTT. The chain links TRBV9 to TRBJ2-2; perhaps TRBD2 as D (5 bases). Germline lookup yields CDR1 SGDLS and CDR2 YYNGEE. The CDR3 totals 16 residues. Trimming pared 3 bases from V and 6 bases from J, leaving 18 bases between.

The rearrangement links TRBV5-1 to TRBJ2-4; D may match TRBD1 or TRBD2 (5 bases each). Germline CDR1 SGHRS, CDR2 YFSETQ. The CDR3 has 16 residues. V was pared by 4 bases and J by 0 bases, with 14 bases between. CDR3 nucleotide sequence: TGCGCCAGCAGCCTGTGGGACGGAGGAGCCAAAAACATTCAGTACTTC. Its translation: CASSLWDGGAKNIQYF.

The V gene is TRBV10-3, the J gene TRBJ2-7; 8 positions match TRBD2. The CDR3 has 16 residues. The trim removed 2 bases at V and 3 bases at J, leaving 9 bases unmatched. Germline CDR1 and CDR2: ENHRY and SYGVKD. CDR3: CAISEVVTSEGYEQYF. The CDR3 DNA sequence: TGTGCCATCAGTGAGGTTGTGACTAGCGAGGGCTACGAGCAGTACTTC.

The chain uses TRBV7-9 and TRBJ2-2, with 11 nucleotides matching TRBD1. Germline loops: CDR1 SEHNR, CDR2 FQNEAQ (reference sequence). The trim removed 5 bases at V and 4 bases at J, leaving 6 bases unmatched. This CDR3 comprises 16 residues. The CDR3 loop reads CASSPDRGRGTGELFF. The CDR3 DNA is TGTGCCAGCAGCCCGGACAGGGGGCGAGGCACCGGGGAGCTGTTTTTT.

This rearrangement joins TRBV5-4 to TRBJ2-1; the match to TRBD1 covers 9 bases. This CDR3 region has 14 residues. The V gene end was trimmed by 9 bases and the J gene end by 3 bases; junction bases not matched to a gene: 7. Germline V gene sequence: CDR1 SGHNT, CDR2 YYREEE (reference sequence). Here the CDR3 reads CATGRDRDYNEQFF. CDR3 bases: TGTGCCACCGGCCGGGACAGGGACTACAATGAGCAGTTCTTC.

V gene TRBV4-1 combines with J gene TRBJ2-7; 8 bases fit TRBD1. After removal of 0 bases from V and 0 bases from J, the junction contained 4 bases not matched to a gene. Germline V lookup: CDR1 MGHRA, CDR2 YSYEKL. The CDR3 contains 16 residues. Here the CDR3 reads CASSQEAGGFSYEQYF. The CDR3 DNA reads TGCGCCAGCAGCCAAGAGGCAGGGGGCTTCTCCTACGAGCAGTACTTC.

The chain recombines TRBV9 with TRBJ2-3; the match to TRBD2 covers 12 bases. This CDR3 is 16 amino acids long. V shed 4 bases, J shed 2 bases, and the junction held 5 bases outside the gene matches. Germline V gene data show CDR1 as SGDLS and CDR2 as YYNGEE. CDR3 nucleotide sequence: TGTGCCAGCAGCTCATGGACTAGCGGGACCACAGATACGCAGTATTTT. Its protein is CASSSWTSGTTDTQYF.

A word on this clone: Within the sample, other DNA sequences also encode this same CDR3. The chain carries TRBV10-3 and TRBJ2-1; 10 positions agree with TRBD2. This CDR3 contains 13 residues. Trimming removed 6 bases from V and 6 bases from J; junction bases left unmatched: 2. CDR1 ENHRY and CDR2 SYGVKD come from the germline V gene. The CDR3 protein is CAISLAGANEQFF. CDR3 nucleotides: TGTGCCATCAGCCTAGCGGGAGCCAATGAGCAGTTCTTC.

The V call is TRBV27, the J call TRBJ2-7; D unclear. Germline CDR1 is MNHEY and CDR2 is SMNVEV (reference sequence). V shed 6 bases and J shed 3 bases, with 12 bases lying between them. The CDR3 has 13 amino acids. The chain's CDR3 is CASSPTGYYEQYF. CDR3 nucleotides: TGTGCCAGCAGCCCGACGGGTTACTACGAGCAGTACTTC.

This chain links TRBV27 with TRBJ2-1; 9 positions match TRBD1. V was clipped by 6 bases and J by 7 bases; unmatched bases: 10. Germline CDR1 MNHEY, CDR2 SMNVEV (reference sequence). This CDR3 comprises 15 residues. The CDR3: CASRLDRGRWNEQFF. Here the CDR3 DNA reads TGTGCCAGCAGGCTGGACAGGGGAAGATGGAATGAGCAGTTCTTC.

Only one count was recorded for this clone. The rearrangement joins TRBV5-1 to TRBJ1-2; D not resolved. The CDR3 has 15 amino acids. CDR1 is SGHRS, CDR2 YFSETQ, per germline. Trimming took off 4 bases at V and 4 bases at J, with 17 bases between the two ends. This CDR3 is CASSPAGTWAYGYTF. The DNA for the CDR3 is TGCGCCAGCAGCCCTGCGGGAACATGGGCCTATGGCTACACCTTC.

The chain combines TRBV29-1 with TRBJ2-7, with D possibly being TRBD2 (6 bases). This CDR3 has 13 amino acids. Trimming removed 5 bases from V and 7 bases from J, with 18 bases in between. Germline lookup yields CDR1 SQVTM and CDR2 ANQGSEA. The CDR3 DNA follows: TGCAGCGTTCACGGAGGGGACGAGCGAGAGCAGTACTTC. It specifies CSVHGGDEREQYF.

J is TRBJ1-3 and V is TRBV9; D gene ambiguous. This CDR3 is built from 14 residues. CDR1 and CDR2 from the germline V gene are SGDLS and YYNGEE. V lost 3 bases and J 0 bases, leaving 7 bases between the germline ends. CDR3 sequence reads: CASSGRSSGNTIYF. The CDR3 DNA is TGTGCCAGCAGCGGCAGGAGCTCTGGAAACACCATATATTTT.

The CDR3 region is CASTPAQVGEETQYF. The CDR3 coding sequence is TGTGCCAGCACCCCCGCCCAGGTGGGAGAAGAGACCCAGTACTTC. V is TRBV6-5 and J is TRBJ2-5, with D possibly being TRBD2 (5 bases). Looked up from germline, CDR1 is MNHEY and CDR2 is SVGAGI. The CDR3 runs to 15 residues. The V end was cut by 7 bases, the J end by 3 bases, with 18 bases between.

This rearrangement joins TRBV27 to TRBJ1-3; possible D gene TRBD1, 6 bases. This CDR3 has 14 residues. Trimming left V 5 bases short and J 0 bases short, with 8 bases between. Germline V gene sequence: CDR1 MNHEY, CDR2 SMNVEV (reference sequence). CDR3 protein: CASSPGASGNTIYF. The CDR3 DNA follows: TGTGCCAGCAGTCCAGGGGCCTCTGGAAACACCATATATTTT.

The CDR3 region is CASSIYPGYEQYF. Here the CDR3 DNA reads TGTGCCAGCAGTATCTATCCAGGCTACGAGCAGTACTTC. The chain recombines TRBV2 with TRBJ2-7; D unclear. This CDR3 is built from 13 residues. Trimming stripped 5 bases from V and 3 bases from J, with 11 bases between. Germline V gene lookup returns CDR1 SNHLY and CDR2 FYNNEI.

The genes are TRBV5-5 and TRBJ1-5; 8 bases fit TRBD1. Germline CDR1 and CDR2: SGHKS and YYEKEE (reference sequence). V gave up 3 bases and J gave up 10 bases; unmatched junction bases: 9. This CDR3 spans 14 amino acids. The CDR3 DNA sequence: TGTGCCAGCAGCTCTGGACAGGGAATCAGCCCCCAGCATTTT. Its protein product is CASSSGQGISPQHF.

The chain combines TRBV25-1 with TRBJ2-7; D possibly matches TRBD1 or TRBD2 (5 bases each). The germline gives CDR1 MGHDK, CDR2 SYGVNS. The V end lost 8 bases, the J end lost 1 base, and 9 bases lay between the germline ends. The CDR3 runs to 12 residues. The CDR3, as DNA: TGTGCCAGCTCCTGGGGGTCCTACGAGCAGTACTTC. Its protein is CASSWGSYEQYF.

Here the CDR3 reads CASTQEFSSYEQYF. The DNA for the CDR3 is TGCGCCAGCACTCAGGAATTTAGCTCCTACGAGCAGTACTTC. This chain joins TRBV5-1 and TRBJ2-7; D gene ambiguous. The CDR3 contains 14 residues. CDR1 SGHRS and CDR2 YFSETQ come from the germline V gene. Between the trimmed V and J ends, which lost 6 bases and 0 bases, there was a span of 13 bases.

The chain is built from TRBV7-9 and TRBJ2-5, with 8 bases lining up with TRBD1. The V gene's germline CDR1 is SEHNR and CDR2 FQNEAQ (reference sequence). Trimming cost V 3 bases and J 2 bases; bases outside gene matches: 14. The CDR3 length is 18 residues. The CDR3 sequence: CASSFVRSYRDRQETQYF. The CDR3 DNA is TGTGCCAGCAGCTTTGTTAGGTCTTACCGGGACAGGCAAGAGACCCAGTACTTC.

This clone was seen once. The chain carries TRBV28 and TRBJ2-5, with 11 nucleotides matching TRBD2. With 5 bases clipped from V and 2 bases from J, the junction kept 4 bases outside the gene matches. CDR1 is MDHEN, CDR2 SYDVKM, per germline. This CDR3 region has 15 residues. The CDR3 nucleotides read TGTGCCAGCAGTCCACTAGCGGGAGCGCAAGAGACCCAGTACTTC. It codes for CASSPLAGAQETQYF.

The table lists this clone with a count of one. This specimen includes other DNA sequences encoding the same CDR3. J is TRBJ2-7 and V is TRBV28, with D unclear. The CDR3 consists of 12 residues. The germline V gene encodes CDR1 MDHEN and CDR2 SYDVKM. V was cut by 6 bases and J by 4 bases, with 10 bases left in between. Here the CDR3 reads CASSPGAYEQYF. The CDR3 nucleotides read TGTGCCAGCAGCCCGGGCGCTTACGAGCAGTACTTC. Full variable domain (remainder filled in from reference TRBV28 and TRBJ2-7): DVKVTQSSRYLVKRTGEKVFLECVQDMDHENMFWYRQDPGLGLRLIYFSYDVKMKEKGDIPEGYSVSREKKERFSLILESASTNQTSMYLCASSPGAYEQYFGPGTRLTVT.

This chain links TRBV11-3 with TRBJ2-3; D is perhaps TRBD1 or TRBD2 (5 bases each). V was shortened by 8 bases and J by 7 bases, with 10 bases between the two germline ends. Germline CDR1 and CDR2: SGHNT and YENEEA. The CDR3 contains 11 residues. CDR3 DNA: TGTGCCAGCGGGGACGGTTATACGCAGTATTTT. Translating gives CASGDGYTQYF.